These 31 T cell receptor beta chains came from one sample sequenced in a study of T cell changes during pregnancy in multiple sclerosis. TCRdb's copy holds only in-frame clones and misses some; the assay was immunoSEQ multiplex PCR. There are under 60,000 clones in the sample; roughly nine tenths occur only once, and about a tenth lies in the top ten. Sequences were derived from CD8+ T cells from peripheral blood mononuclear cells, sampled after pregnancy. The receptors shown here come from a female donor with multiple sclerosis, enrolled in a pregnancy study.

The J gene is TRBJ2-1, the V gene TRBV5-5, with 10 bases aligning to TRBD1. Per the germline V gene, CDR1 is SGHKS and CDR2 is YYEKEE (reference sequence). The V segment lost 4 bases and the J segment 5 bases; nucleotides outside the gene matches: 6. The CDR3 runs to 15 residues. This chain's CDR3 is CASSAGQGIHNEQFF. In nucleotides, the CDR3 is TGTGCCAGCAGCGCGGGACAGGGGATCCACAATGAGCAGTTCTTC.

The chain combines TRBV7-9 with TRBJ2-3, with TRBD1 as a possible D gene (6 bases). Germline V gene lookup returns CDR1 SEHNR and CDR2 FQNEAQ (reference sequence). The CDR3 extends over 17 amino acids. V gave up 0 bases and J gave up 2 bases, with 15 bases separating them. CDR3 in DNA: TGTGCCAGCAGCTTAGCGGCCCAGACAGGAGTCACAGATACGCAGTATTTT. Amino acids: CASSLAAQTGVTDTQYF.

The chain links TRBV29-1 to TRBJ2-7, with D tentatively TRBD1 (6 bases). This CDR3 is built from 13 residues. V was cut by 5 bases and J by 3 bases, with 14 bases left in between. Germline loops: CDR1 SQVTM, CDR2 ANQGSEA. CDR3 nucleotide sequence: TGCAGCGTTACAACAGGGAAGGACTACGAGCAGTACTTC. It specifies CSVTTGKDYEQYF.

This rearrangement joins TRBV5-6 to TRBJ2-3, with D possibly TRBD1 on 6 matching bases. The CDR3 covers 15 residues. Trimming removed 4 bases from V and 2 bases from J, with 14 bases in between. Germline V lookup: CDR1 SGHDT, CDR2 YYEEEE. The CDR3 nucleotides are TGTGCCAGCAGCCCGGAGGCAGGGGACACAGATACGCAGTATTTT. Its translation: CASSPEAGDTDTQYF. Full variable domain (remainder filled in from reference TRBV5-6 and TRBJ2-3): DAGVTQSPTHLIKTRGQQVTLRCSPKSGHDTVSWYQQALGQGPQFIFQYYEEEERQRGNFPDRFSGHQFPNYSSELNVNALLLGDSALYLCASSPEAGDTDTQYFGPGTRLTVL.

The J gene is TRBJ1-1, the V gene TRBV13, with a weak D call TRBD1 (6 bases). The V gene's germline CDR1 is PRHDT and CDR2 FYEKMQ (reference sequence). The V end was cut by 5 bases, the J end by 5 bases, with 12 bases between. The CDR3 has 13 amino acids. The CDR3 loop is CASSPPTGTEAFF. Here the CDR3 DNA reads TGTGCCAGCAGCCCCCCCACAGGGACTGAAGCTTTCTTT.

This sequence joins TRBV4-1 and TRBJ2-1, with 8 bases fitting TRBD2. With V trimmed by 3 bases and J by 9 bases, 7 bases remained unmatched. The CDR3 spans 14 residues. Germline V gives CDR1 MGHRA, CDR2 YSYEKL. DNA of the CDR3: TGCGCCAGCAGCCACCCCGGGGGGGGAGGTGAGCAGTTCTTC. Translated, it gives CASSHPGGGGEQFF.

V gene TRBV7-6 combines with J gene TRBJ1-1, with TRBD1 identical over 7 bases. The J segment lost 3 bases and the V segment lost 5 bases, leaving 3 bases of the junction unmatched. The V gene's germline CDR1 is SGHVS and CDR2 FNYEAQ. This CDR3 contains 13 residues. CDR3 bases: TGTGCCAGCAGCCCGACAGGGTACACTGAAGCTTTCTTT. Translating it yields CASSPTGYTEAFF.

The chain is built from TRBV5-1 and TRBJ1-6, with D possibly TRBD1 on 6 matching bases. The CDR3 contains 18 residues. Germline V gives CDR1 SGHRS, CDR2 YFSETQ. V was shortened by 2 bases and J by 4 bases, with 19 bases between the two germline ends. The CDR3 here is CASSFTPGHGPYNSPLHF. The CDR3 coding sequence is TGCGCCAGCAGCTTCACACCGGGACACGGACCTTATAATTCACCCCTCCACTTT.

The chain uses TRBV29-1 and TRBJ1-2; TRBD1 agrees at 9 bases. Germline V gives CDR1 SQVTM, CDR2 ANQGSEA. The CDR3 runs to 12 residues. Trimming cost V 8 bases and J 4 bases; bases outside gene matches: 5. CDR3 amino acids: CSFGTGTYGYTF. CDR3 bases: TGCAGCTTTGGGACAGGGACCTATGGCTACACCTTC.

The chain links TRBV10-2 to TRBJ2-1; D perhaps matches TRBD2 (5 bases). CDR1 WSHSY and CDR2 SAAADI come from the germline V gene. Deletions cut 2 bases from V and 6 bases from J, with 14 bases between. This CDR3 has 15 residues. In DNA, the CDR3 is TGCGCCAGCAGTGAGAAGAGGGTAAGGGTCAATGAGCAGTTCTTC. This translates into CASSEKRVRVNEQFF.

This clone was seen a single time. The chain links TRBV11-2 to TRBJ2-1; D is possibly TRBD2 (7 bases). Germline V gene lookup returns CDR1 SGHAT and CDR2 FQNNGV. V was cut by 5 bases and J by 0 bases, with 17 bases left in between. This CDR3 has 17 amino acids. The CDR3 nucleotides are TGTGCCAGCAGCGGCGAGGGGGGGCATAGCTCCTACAATGAGCAGTTCTTC. Protein sequence: CASSGEGGHSSYNEQFF.

This clone occurred a few times. The chain has TRBV6-4 and TRBJ2-3; TRBD2 matches at 10 bases. V lost 4 bases to trimming and J lost 3 bases; unmatched junction nucleotides: 4. The germline gives CDR1 MRHNA, CDR2 SNTAGT. The CDR3 contains 15 residues. DNA of the CDR3: TGTGCCAGCAGTGCCGCTAGCGGGGGAACAGATACGCAGTATTTT. Its protein product is CASSAASGGTDTQYF.

V gene TRBV7-9 combines with J gene TRBJ1-2, with TRBD1 as a possible D gene (5 bases). CDR3 length: 13 residues. V was clipped by 5 bases and J by 5 bases, with 12 bases between them. Germline V gene lookup returns CDR1 SEHNR and CDR2 FQNEAQ (reference sequence). CDR3 nucleotide sequence: TGTGCCAGCAGCCCCGGGGGGGTTTATGGCTACACCTTC. Amino acids: CASSPGGVYGYTF. Full variable domain (rest looked up from reference TRBV7-9 and TRBJ1-2): DTGVSQNPRHKITKRGQNVTFRCDPISEHNRLYWYRQTLGQGPEFLTYFQNEAQLEKSRLLSDRFSAERPKGSFSTLEIQRTEQGDSAMYLCASSPGGVYGYTFGSGTRLTVV.

The chain uses TRBV30 and TRBJ1-3; D gene unclear. The V gene lost 5 bases and the J gene lost 4 bases, with 9 bases spanning the gap. Germline CDR1 GTSNPN, CDR2 SVGIG (reference sequence). This CDR3 has 12 residues. This chain's CDR3 is CAWQAGGNTIYF. The CDR3 region has the DNA TGTGCCTGGCAAGCGGGGGGAAACACCATATATTTT. The whole variable domain, remainder taken from reference TRBV30 and TRBJ1-3, is SQTIHQWPATLVQPVGSPLSLECTVEGTSNPNLYWYRQAAGRGLQLLFYSVGIGQISSEVPQNLSASRPQDRQFILSSKKLLLSDSGFYLCAWQAGGNTIYFGEGSWLTVV.

V usage is TRBV15 and J usage is TRBJ1-4; D not resolved. The V end lost 0 bases, the J end lost 8 bases, and 7 bases lay between the germline ends. The germline gives CDR1 LNHNV, CDR2 YYDKDF (reference sequence). The length of the CDR3 is 13 residues. The CDR3 is CATSRDSGEKLFF. The CDR3 DNA reads as TGTGCCACCAGCAGAGATTCGGGGGAAAAACTGTTTTTT.

This chain uses TRBV7-8 with TRBJ1-2; the D is unclear. The germline CDR1 and CDR2 sequences are SGHVS and FQNEAQ. The V end was cut by 2 bases, the J end by 4 bases, with 8 bases between. The CDR3 sequence is 13 residues long. The CDR3 loop is CASSLSRSYGYTF. The CDR3 DNA reads as TGTGCCAGCAGCTTATCTCGCAGCTATGGCTACACCTTC.

The chain links TRBV2 to TRBJ2-1; D might be TRBD1 (5 bases). The CDR3 loop spans 14 amino acids. From germline, CDR1 is SNHLY and CDR2 FYNNEI. Trimming left V 2 bases short and J 2 bases short, with 7 bases between. DNA for the CDR3: TGTGCCAGCAGTGAATACAGGACCTACAATGAGCAGTTCTTC. It specifies CASSEYRTYNEQFF. The full variable domain, rest sourced from reference TRBV2 and TRBJ2-1, is EPEVTQTPSHQVTQMGQEVILRCVPISNHLYFYWYRQILGQKVEFLVSFYNNEISEKSEIFDDQFSVERPDGSNFTLKIRSTKLEDSAMYFCASSEYRTYNEQFFGPGTRLTVL.

The V and J genes are TRBV11-2 and TRBJ2-7; D is unclear. Germline CDR1 reads SGHAT; CDR2 reads FQNNGV. The V end was cut by 4 bases, the J end by 4 bases, with 2 bases between. CDR3 length: 10 residues. CDR3 protein: CASSSYEQYF. The CDR3 bases are TGTGCCAGCAGCTCATACGAGCAGTACTTC.

This chain joins TRBV27 and TRBJ2-1, with D unresolved. Per the germline V gene, CDR1 is MNHEY and CDR2 is SMNVEV (reference sequence). Trimming left V 2 bases short and J 5 bases short, with 7 bases between. The CDR3 covers 13 residues. The CDR3 here is CASSLVSNNEQFF. Here the CDR3 DNA reads TGTGCCAGCAGTTTAGTCAGTAACAATGAGCAGTTCTTC.

This clone was picked up one time. The chain links TRBV10-3 to TRBJ2-1; a weak D match, TRBD2 (5 bases). The CDR3 consists of 12 residues. V lost 8 bases, J lost 4 bases, and 9 bases lay in between. Germline V gene lookup returns CDR1 ENHRY and CDR2 SYGVKD. CDR3 DNA: TGTGCCATCCTGACGGGATACAATGAGCAGTTCTTC. This codes for CAILTGYNEQFF.

The chain recombines TRBV27 with TRBJ2-5, with TRBD2 identical over 8 bases. The V segment lost 1 base and the J segment 2 bases; nucleotides outside the gene matches: 6. CDR3 length equals 16 residues. Germline V gene sequence: CDR1 MNHEY, CDR2 SMNVEV (reference sequence). The CDR3 DNA is TGTGCCAGCAGTTTATATGGCGGGGGGATTCAAGAGACCCAGTACTTC. It is translated as CASSLYGGGIQETQYF.

The rearrangement uses TRBV11-3 and TRBJ2-5; D not resolved. Germline V lookup: CDR1 SGHNT, CDR2 YENEEA. The V end lost 1 base, the J end lost 1 base, and 13 bases lay between the germline ends. The CDR3 extends over 16 amino acids. In DNA form, the CDR3 reads TGTGCCAGCAGCTTAGGTGGTAGCTCTTCCCAAGAGACCCAGTACTTC. This gives the protein CASSLGGSSSQETQYF.

The CDR3 reads CASSTGQGGDETQYF. The CDR3 DNA sequence: TGTGCCAGCAGCACGGGACAGGGCGGCGACGAGACCCAGTACTTC. The chain employs TRBV9 and TRBJ2-5, with TRBD1 matching 9 bases. Germline V gene data show CDR1 as SGDLS and CDR2 as YYNGEE. The CDR3 loop spans 15 amino acids. The V and J ends lost 4 bases and 5 bases, in that order; junction bases with no gene match: 9.

V gene TRBV4-1 combines with J gene TRBJ2-1, with D possibly matching TRBD2 (6 bases). From germline, CDR1 is MGHRA and CDR2 YSYEKL. This CDR3 spans 15 amino acids. V shed 0 bases and J shed 1 base, with 7 bases lying between them. CDR3 DNA: TGCGCCAGCAGCCAAGATCGGGGGTCCTACAATGAGCAGTTCTTC. Amino acid sequence: CASSQDRGSYNEQFF.

The J gene is TRBJ2-3, the V gene TRBV27; the match to TRBD2 covers 14 bases. V gave up 9 bases and J gave up 5 bases; unmatched junction bases: 4. In germline, CDR1 is MNHEY, CDR2 SMNVEV (reference sequence). The length of the CDR3 is 14 residues. The CDR3 DNA reads as TGTGCCAGTCGACTAGCGGGGGGGAGAGATACGCAGTATTTT. Its translation: CASRLAGGRDTQYF.

V is TRBV19 and J is TRBJ2-7, with D possibly TRBD1 on 6 matching bases. Germline CDR1 is LNHDA and CDR2 is SQIVND (reference sequence). Trimming stripped 6 bases from V and 2 bases from J, with 11 bases between. This CDR3 is 13 amino acids long. The CDR3 region is CASSRQVTYEQYF. The CDR3 coding sequence is TGTGCCAGTAGCCGACAGGTAACCTACGAGCAGTACTTC.

This chain uses TRBV18 with TRBJ1-5; D ambiguous. Trimming stripped 2 bases from V and 6 bases from J, with 8 bases between. The CDR3 is 13 amino acids. Per germline, CDR1 KGHSH and CDR2 LQKENI. This chain's CDR3 is CASSPGETQPQHF. The DNA of the CDR3 is TGTGCCAGCTCACCAGGGGAGACTCAGCCCCAGCATTTT.

The chain combines TRBV5-4 with TRBJ1-5; TRBD1 is a possible D gene (5 bases). There are 16 residues in the CDR3. Germline CDR1 and CDR2: SGHNT and YYREEE (reference sequence). With 4 bases removed from V and 3 bases from J, the gap between germline ends came to 17 bases. The DNA for the CDR3 is TGTGCCAGCAGCCCCCAGGGAGGGGCGAACAATCAGCCCCAGCATTTT. Residues: CASSPQGGANNQPQHF.

The CDR3 sequence: CASSPGLAINEQFF. The CDR3 bases are TGTGCCAGCAGCCCGGGACTAGCGATAAATGAGCAGTTCTTC. V is TRBV9 and J is TRBJ2-1, with 10 bases matching TRBD2. Germline CDR1 SGDLS, CDR2 YYNGEE. This CDR3 is built from 14 residues. J was trimmed by 7 bases and V by 4 bases; bases with no gene match: 5.

The V call is TRBV13, the J call TRBJ2-5; D may be TRBD2 (6 bases). Per the germline V gene, CDR1 is PRHDT and CDR2 is FYEKMQ (reference sequence). The CDR3 covers 15 residues. V lost 5 bases, J lost 2 bases, and 15 bases lay in between. The CDR3 is CASSPPRGLQETQYF. The CDR3 nucleotides read TGTGCCAGCAGCCCCCCCCGGGGACTTCAAGAGACCCAGTACTTC.

This clone has more than one count but fewer than ten. The chain couples TRBV7-9 to TRBJ1-1; the D is unclear. CDR1 SEHNR and CDR2 FQNEAQ come from the germline V gene (reference sequence). The CDR3 has 14 amino acids. V lost 1 base and J 4 bases, leaving 10 bases between the germline ends. The CDR3 region is CASSLVSERTEAFF. The DNA for the CDR3 is TGTGCCAGCAGCTTAGTTTCAGAACGCACTGAAGCTTTCTTT.